The T cell receptor (beta chain) described here comes from a study of early T cells in non-severe SARS-CoV-2 infection. Across the study: Unpaired chains resulted from sequencing bulk RNA of unsorted whole blood. Study conclusions and caveats: The study's VDJdb matching favored anti-spike CD8 responses and missed private and CD4 specificities.

Turning to this clonotype: The antigen remains unidentified.

The CDR3 spans 19 residues. Germline V gives CDR1 SSHAT, CDR2 FNYEAQ (reference sequence). V trimming: 5 bases; J trimming: 4 bases; junction bases outside the gene matches: 15. Each cDNA molecule carried a unique molecular identifier. Via MiXCR, TCRdb re-called the 5' RACE reads, giving one row per CDR3 protein. The sample shows 50,000 or so distinct CDR3 sequences, about 4.1% of them seen only once. The sequenced sample consisted of whole blood. The receptor was derived from an adult who was a healthcare worker with PCR-confirmed SARS-CoV-2 infection or an uninfected control (not recorded which). The V call is TRBV7-7, the J call TRBJ2-2; TRBD2 matches 11 bases. For the CDR3, the DNA is TGTGCCAGCAGCCCTCCGGGGCTAGCGGGGGGCCGGGGCACCGGGGAGCTGTTTTTT. This sequence encodes CASSPPGLAGGRGTGELFF.